What follows are 30 T cell receptor beta chains derived from one specimen sequenced in a study of vaccination and CD4 T cells after COVID-19. These receptors lack a known antigen. The assay that was used to sequence DNA from cultured CD4+ T cells was the Oncomine TCR Beta short-read assay. TCRdb re-called the PCR reads with MiXCR, one entry per CDR3 protein. The repertoire consists of roughly 14,000 distinct CDR3 sequences, with under 60% occurring once and the leading ten covering around 26%. Indicated treatment: approximately 9-day PBMC culture with coronavirus spike peptide pools or control peptides (ViraFEST assay). The sequencing here drew on cultured CD4+ T cells from blood, taken after SARS-CoV-2 vaccination. The receptors shown here come from a human donor with COVID-19.

This rearrangement joins TRBV4-2 to TRBJ1-1, with D possibly TRBD1 on 5 matching bases. Trimming removed 1 base from V and 7 bases from J, with 13 bases in between. The CDR3 runs to 14 residues. In germline, CDR1 is LGHNA, CDR2 YNFKEQ. CDR3 region: CASSQVGVGVEAFF. In nucleotides, the CDR3 is TGTGCCAGCAGCCAAGTAGGGGTCGGTGTTGAAGCTTTCTTT.

In this sample, this clonotype turned up once. The genes are TRBV19 and TRBJ2-5; D is possibly TRBD2 (5 bases). The V end was cut by 3 bases, the J end by 5 bases, with 13 bases between. The CDR3 has 14 residues. Germline CDR1 and CDR2: LNHDA and SQIVND (reference sequence). The DNA of the CDR3 is TGTGCCAGTAGTATCCCCGGGGTTGGCGAGACCCAGTACTTC. Its protein is CASSIPGVGETQYF.

This chain joins TRBV19 and TRBJ1-1; perhaps TRBD1 as D (6 bases). The CDR3 has 16 amino acids. The germline V and J ends were trimmed by 7 bases and 0 bases, with 18 bases remaining between them. From germline, CDR1 is LNHDA and CDR2 SQIVND (reference sequence). The CDR3 nucleotides are TGTGCCAGTACCTCTTGGGGAGGGGGAATGAACACTGAAGCTTTCTTT. It is translated as CASTSWGGGMNTEAFF.

The rearrangement uses TRBV15 and TRBJ1-2; D remains ambiguous. CDR1 and CDR2 (germline): LNHNV, YYDKDF (reference sequence). The CDR3 has 14 residues. V was cut by 5 bases and J by 2 bases, with 12 bases left in between. The CDR3 reads CATSPGPANYGYTF. As DNA, the CDR3 is TGTGCCACCAGCCCTGGACCGGCCAACTATGGCTACACCTTC.

The CDR3 DNA reads TGTGCCAGCAGGGACGGGAGGGGCGCTGGAAACACCATATATTTT. Translating it yields CASRDGRGAGNTIYF. The chain has TRBV6-1 and TRBJ1-3; the D gene is possibly TRBD1 (5 bases). The length of the CDR3 is 15 residues. V gave up 6 bases and J gave up 2 bases, with 14 bases separating them. Germline V gene lookup returns CDR1 MNHNS and CDR2 SASEGT.

CDR3 amino acids: CASSPPGGTGNTIYF. CDR3 nucleotides: TGTGCCAGCAGTCCCCCGGGGGGCACTGGAAACACCATATATTTT. The chain combines TRBV6-2 or TRBV6-3 with TRBJ1-3; a possible D gene is TRBD1 (6 bases). V was clipped by 5 bases and J by 2 bases, with 13 bases between them. This CDR3 is 15 amino acids long. Looked up from germline, CDR1 is MNHEY and CDR2 is SVGEGT.

The chain links TRBV5-1 to TRBJ2-5; no reliable D call. There are 15 residues in the CDR3. CDR1 is SGHRS, CDR2 YFSETQ, per germline. Trimming took off 4 bases at V and 0 bases at J, with 13 bases between the two ends. The CDR3 region has the DNA TGCGCCAGCAGCAACTCCCGTGTGAACCAAGAGACCCAGTACTTC. Encoded protein: CASSNSRVNQETQYF.

There are a few counts of this clonotype. The chain is built from TRBV19 and TRBJ1-6; 9 bases line up with TRBD1. V lost 8 bases and J lost 9; bases outside the gene matches: 8. CDR3 length: 14 amino acids. Germline loops: CDR1 LNHDA, CDR2 SQIVND (reference sequence). The DNA of the CDR3 is TGTGCCAGTGCTCGGGACAGGGATTCTTCACCCCTCCACTTT. Its translation is CASARDRDSSPLHF.

There are a few counts of this clonotype. The chain carries TRBV21-1 and TRBJ2-5; the table's TRBD2 call for D was not verified on the DNA. TRBV21-1 represents a pseudogene. The CDR3 extends over 17 amino acids. The CDR3 bases are TGTGCCAGCAGCGTAAAAGGGGAGCGGGGGGGCCCGGAGACCCAGTACTTC. As protein: CASSVKGERGGPETQYF.

The chain joins TRBV11-2 to TRBJ1-1; unclear D gene. V dropped 1 base and J dropped 2 bases, with 5 bases sitting between them. This CDR3 has 13 residues. In germline, CDR1 is SGHAT, CDR2 FQNNGV. In DNA, the CDR3 is TGTGCCAGCAGCTTAGCAGGTAACACTGAAGCTTTCTTT. Amino acid sequence: CASSLAGNTEAFF.

This clonotype was seen only a few times. This chain uses TRBV20-1 with TRBJ1-5; D gene uncertain. The germline CDR1 and CDR2 sequences are DFQATT and SNEGSKA (reference sequence). The CDR3 contains 14 residues. V shed 3 bases and J shed 2 bases, with 11 bases lying between them. The CDR3 nucleotides are TGCAGTGCTAGTGCCGGGGAGGGCAATCAGCCCCAGCATTTT. It codes for CSASAGEGNQPQHF.

The rearrangement links TRBV20-1 to TRBJ1-6, with 7 bases matching TRBD1. Germline CDR1 and CDR2: DFQATT and SNEGSKA (reference sequence). J gave up 6 bases and V 2 bases, and 7 bases lay outside the gene matches. The CDR3 has 15 amino acids. Written as DNA, the CDR3 is TGCAGTGCTAGAAGTTTGGGACAGCCTAATTCACCCCTCCACTTT. This encodes CSARSLGQPNSPLHF.

The CDR3 DNA is TGTGCCAGCAGGCCTGACAGGGTCTCTGGAAACACCATATATTTT. Amino acid sequence: CASRPDRVSGNTIYF. V is TRBV2 and J is TRBJ1-3, with 7 bases aligning to TRBD1. The CDR3 totals 15 residues. The V gene's germline CDR1 is SNHLY and CDR2 FYNNEI. V dropped 6 bases and J dropped 0; count of bases not matched to a gene: 5. Looking up the rest from reference TRBV2 and TRBJ1-3 gives the full variable domain: EPEVTQTPSHQVTQMGQEVILRCVPISNHLYFYWYRQILGQKVEFLVSFYNNEISEKSEIFDDQFSVERPDGSNFTLKIRSTKLEDSAMYFCASRPDRVSGNTIYFGEGSWLTVV.

This clonotype occurred a few times. The chain recombines TRBV7-2 with TRBJ2-2; tentatively, D is TRBD1 (5 bases). Looked up from germline, CDR1 is SGHTA and CDR2 is FQGNSA. The CDR3 has 13 amino acids. V lost 4 bases to trimming and J lost 6 bases, with 9 bases between them. CDR3 loop: CASSSRVSGELFF. CDR3 sequence (DNA): TGTGCCAGCAGCTCCAGGGTCTCCGGGGAGCTGTTTTTT.

This CDR3 is CASSVGQGVDYGYTF. The DNA of the CDR3 is TGTGCCAGTAGTGTAGGACAGGGCGTCGACTATGGCTACACCTTC. The gene calls are TRBV19 and TRBJ1-2; 8 bases agree with TRBD1. Germline loops: CDR1 LNHDA, CDR2 SQIVND (reference sequence). Trimming cost V 5 bases and J 3 bases; bases outside gene matches: 8. The CDR3 runs 15 residues.

The V call is TRBV7-2, the J call TRBJ2-3; 11 nucleotides match TRBD2. J lost 0 bases, V lost 4 bases, and 9 bases had no gene match. The CDR3 length is 18 residues. From germline, CDR1 is SGHTA and CDR2 FQGNSA. In DNA, the CDR3 is TGTGCCAGCAGCTCGGTAGCGGGGGGGCGTCCGAGCACAGATACGCAGTATTTT. Protein product: CASSSVAGGRPSTDTQYF.

V usage is TRBV5-8 and J usage is TRBJ1-5; tentatively, D is TRBD1 (5 bases). The CDR3 has 13 residues. Trimming left V 1 base short and J 5 bases short, with 7 bases between. Germline loops: CDR1 SGHTS, CDR2 YDEGEE. DNA for the CDR3: TGTGCCAGCAGCTTGTTGGGGGATCAGCCCCAGCATTTT. Translation: CASSLLGDQPQHF.

This chain uses TRBV5-4 with TRBJ2-4, with 7 bases lining up with TRBD1. CDR3 length equals 13 residues. V trimming: 4 bases; J trimming: 8 bases; junction bases outside the gene matches: 6. From germline, CDR1 is SGHNT and CDR2 YYREEE (reference sequence). This CDR3 reads CASSTDRVDIQYF. CDR3 nucleotides: TGTGCCAGCAGCACCGACAGGGTTGACATTCAGTACTTC.

This clonotype was seen only a few times. This chain joins TRBV6-1 and TRBJ1-2; D call uncertain. The CDR3 covers 12 residues. V dropped 11 bases and J dropped 1 base, with 11 bases sitting between them. Germline V lookup: CDR1 MNHNS, CDR2 SASEGT. The CDR3 DNA sequence: TGTGCCGCCTGGGAAATTAACTATGGCTACACCTTC. This gives the protein CAAWEINYGYTF.

This chain connects TRBV27 to TRBJ2-2, with TRBD1 identical over 8 bases. The CDR3 length is 17 residues. V lost 4 bases, J lost 9 bases, and 16 bases stayed unmatched. The germline gives CDR1 MNHEY, CDR2 SMNVEV (reference sequence). This CDR3 reads CASSSGLRDRRFRELFF. Written as DNA, the CDR3 is TGTGCCAGCAGTTCCGGCCTCCGGGACAGGCGGTTTCGGGAGCTGTTTTTT.

The chain combines TRBV7-9 with TRBJ1-2; D possibly corresponds to TRBD1 (5 bases). Trimming pared 1 base from V and 6 bases from J, leaving 6 bases between. The CDR3 is 12 amino acids. The germline gives CDR1 SEHNR, CDR2 FQNEAQ (reference sequence). As DNA, the CDR3 is TGTGCCAGCAGCTTAGGGGGGGATGGCTACACCTTC. As protein: CASSLGGDGYTF.

The chain employs TRBV7-9 and TRBJ1-4, with a tentative D call TRBD1 (5 bases). V lost 2 bases and J lost 8, with 9 bases in between. Germline V gene sequence: CDR1 SEHNR, CDR2 FQNEAQ (reference sequence). The CDR3 runs to 13 residues. CDR3 sequence reads: CASSLLWGEKLFF. The CDR3 DNA reads as TGTGCCAGCAGCTTACTCTGGGGGGAAAAACTGTTTTTT.

The CDR3 region has the DNA TGTGCCATCAGTTCTGGGGCTAGCGGGGGGGGGAGTCAAGAGACCCAGTACTTC. This gives the protein CAISSGASGGGSQETQYF. The chain recombines TRBV10-3 with TRBJ2-5, with 12 positions matching TRBD2. The V gene's germline CDR1 is ENHRY and CDR2 SYGVKD. The CDR3 sequence is 18 residues long. With V trimmed by 5 bases and J by 2 bases, 12 bases remained unmatched.

The chain employs TRBV7-8 and TRBJ1-2, with 9 bases fitting TRBD1. Trimming took 0 bases from V and 1 from J; bases not matched to a gene: 0. Germline assignment: CDR1 SGHVS and CDR2 FQNEAQ. There are 15 residues in the CDR3. CDR3 in DNA: TGTGCCAGCAGCTTAGCGGGACAGGGTAACTATGGCTACACCTTC. Translation: CASSLAGQGNYGYTF.

This clonotype was seen once. Written as DNA, the CDR3 is TGCAGTGCTAGAGAGCCCCAGCGGGGGGGGTATGCAGATACGCAGTATTTT. Translation: CSAREPQRGGYADTQYF. The chain has TRBV20-1 and TRBJ2-3; TRBD2 matches 10 bases. Germline loops: CDR1 DFQATT, CDR2 SNEGSKA (reference sequence). The CDR3 sequence is 17 residues long. J lost 4 bases, V lost 0 bases, and 10 bases had no gene match.

The CDR3 region is CASSFSYEQYF. The CDR3 bases are TGTGCCAGCAGTTTCTCCTACGAGCAGTACTTC. The V and J genes are TRBV12-3 or TRBV12-4 and TRBJ2-7, with no clear D. This CDR3 region has 11 residues. Trimming took off 3 bases at V and 0 bases at J, with 0 bases between the two ends.

The J gene is TRBJ2-3, the V gene TRBV10-1; 8 nucleotides line up with TRBD2. With V trimmed by 7 bases and J by 5 bases, 5 bases remained unmatched. Germline V CDR1 and CDR2: WNHNN, SYGVQD (reference sequence). CDR3 length equals 13 residues. The CDR3 loop is CASNRGGEDTQYF. In nucleotides, the CDR3 is TGCGCCAGCAATCGGGGGGGCGAAGATACGCAGTATTTT.

J is TRBJ1-2 and V is TRBV5-5; possible D gene TRBD1, 5 bases. Germline CDR1 and CDR2: SGHKS and YYEKEE (reference sequence). V dropped 5 bases and J dropped 5 bases, with 19 bases sitting between them. The CDR3 loop spans 15 amino acids. CDR3 in amino acids: CASSLQGKPGYGYTF. The CDR3 DNA sequence: TGTGCCAGCAGTTTACAAGGGAAACCAGGGTATGGCTACACCTTC. The entire variable domain, with the rest obtained from reference TRBV5-5 and TRBJ1-2, is as follows: DAGVTQSPTHLIKTRGQQVTLRCSPISGHKSVSWYQQVLGQGPQFIFQYYEKEERGRGNFPDRFSARQFPNYSSELNVNALLLGDSALYLCASSLQGKPGYGYTFGSGTRLTVV.

This clonotype came up a few times. V is TRBV28 and J is TRBJ1-6, with TRBD1 as a possible D gene (5 bases). V dropped 8 bases and J dropped 7 bases, with 18 bases sitting between them. CDR1 and CDR2 (germline): MDHEN, SYDVKM. CDR3 size: 15 residues. CDR3 DNA sequence: TGTGCCAGCCGGGGGTCAGCAGGGATCAATTCACCCCTCCACTTT. It yields the protein CASRGSAGINSPLHF.

With respect to this clonotype: The junction departs from the called germline gene at one end, perhaps through a read error. The chain recombines TRBV7-7 with TRBJ2-5, with 7 bases fitting TRBD1. Germline V gene lookup returns CDR1 SSHAT and CDR2 FNYEAQ (reference sequence). CDR3 length: 14 amino acids. The DNA of the CDR3 is TGTGCTAGCAGCTTAATCGGACAGGAAGAGACCCAGTACTTC. It is translated as CASSLIGQEETQYF.